The 28 T cell receptor beta chains given below trace back to one sample, sequenced in a study of control samples from healthy donors and cancer patients. Generated by immunoSEQ multiplex PCR, the TCRdb table keeps only in-frame clones and is missing some. This sample has tens of thousands of clones; 93% occur once, and the top ten carry about 1.5%. The sequenced sample was blood. The receptors were gathered from a woman in her 30s in good health.

V usage is TRBV6-5 and J usage is TRBJ2-3; 10 bases line up with TRBD2. This CDR3 is 15 amino acids long. V was pared by 6 bases and J by 5 bases, with 8 bases of the junction left unmatched. CDR1 MNHEY and CDR2 SVGAGI come from the germline V gene. The CDR3 DNA follows: TGTGCCAGCAGCCAGCGGGGGGGTTTTTTAGATACGCAGTATTTT. This translates into CASSQRGGFLDTQYF.

The CDR3 nucleotides are TGTGCCAGCACATCGTGGGCCTACGAGCAGTACTTC. This sequence encodes CASTSWAYEQYF. V gene TRBV2 combines with J gene TRBJ2-7; D remains ambiguous. The CDR3 is 12 amino acids. Per germline, CDR1 SNHLY and CDR2 FYNNEI. The V and J ends lost 7 bases and 2 bases respectively, with 9 bases between them.

The chain has TRBV10-3 and TRBJ1-1, with a tentative D call TRBD1 (5 bases). Trimming pared 6 bases from V and 4 bases from J, leaving 6 bases between. The CDR3 has 11 amino acids. The germline CDR1 and CDR2 sequences are ENHRY and SYGVKD. This CDR3 is CAIRGTTEAFF. DNA of the CDR3: TGTGCCATCAGGGGGACCACTGAAGCTTTCTTT.

The chain is built from TRBV20-1 and TRBJ2-1, with TRBD2 as a possible D gene (6 bases). Trimming shortened V by 4 bases and J by 9 bases, and 10 bases separated the two germline ends. The CDR3 totals 11 residues. Germline-derived CDR1 and CDR2 are DFQATT and SNEGSKA (reference sequence). CDR3 region: CSAISGSEQFF. The CDR3 bases are TGCAGTGCTATATCCGGGAGTGAGCAGTTCTTC.

The genes are TRBV6-5 and TRBJ1-2; the match to TRBD1 covers 9 bases. Germline trimming cut 7 bases from V and 7 bases from J; bases unmatched to any gene: 10. The CDR3 loop spans 14 amino acids. Germline assignment: CDR1 MNHEY and CDR2 SVGAGI. The CDR3 bases are TGTGCCAGCATGGGGGGACGGGACAGGGCTGGCTACACCTTC. It encodes CASMGGRDRAGYTF.

V is TRBV20-1 and J is TRBJ2-5; D uncertain. The CDR3 loop spans 11 amino acids. The germline V gene encodes CDR1 DFQATT and CDR2 SNEGSKA (reference sequence). V lost 3 bases, J lost 1 base, and 3 bases lay in between. In DNA form, the CDR3 reads TGCAGTGCTAGTCGCCAAGAGACCCAGTACTTC. Encoded protein: CSASRQETQYF.

This chain connects TRBV9 to TRBJ1-1; 8 positions match TRBD1. Germline lookup yields CDR1 SGDLS and CDR2 YYNGEE. The V and J ends lost 4 bases and 3 bases, in that order; junction bases with no gene match: 14. The CDR3 sequence is 17 residues long. The CDR3 nucleotides are TGTGCCAGCAGCCCCTACGGACAGGGCGCCTTGCACACTGAAGCTTTCTTT. Amino acids: CASSPYGQGALHTEAFF.

This chain uses TRBV5-1 with TRBJ1-1; TRBD1 might be the D (5 bases). Trimming stripped 0 bases from V and 1 base from J, with 10 bases between. CDR1 is SGHRS, CDR2 YFSETQ, per germline. The CDR3 runs to 15 residues. CDR3 sequence: CASSLAGTANTEAFF. The CDR3, as DNA: TGCGCCAGCAGCTTGGCCGGGACGGCGAACACTGAAGCTTTCTTT.

The chain recombines TRBV6-1 with TRBJ1-5; unclear D gene. Trimming removed 0 bases at V and 7 bases at J, with 13 bases between. The CDR3 is made up of 15 amino acids. CDR1 MNHNS and CDR2 SASEGT come from the germline V gene. The CDR3 loop is CASSEASLKAQPQHF. CDR3 bases: TGTGCCAGCAGTGAAGCTTCTCTAAAGGCCCAGCCCCAGCATTTT.

V and J are TRBV6-2 or TRBV6-3 and TRBJ2-3; 7 bases are a match to TRBD2. Unmatched junction bases numbered 6, after V lost 4 bases and J lost 2 bases. CDR3 length: 15 residues. The germline V gene has CDR1 MNHEY and CDR2 SVGEGT. Written as DNA, the CDR3 is TGTGCCAGCAGTTGGAGCGGGGCAACCACAGATACGCAGTATTTT. Protein: CASSWSGATTDTQYF.

The genes are TRBV28 and TRBJ1-2; D is ambiguous. V lost 9 bases to trimming and J lost 4 bases, with 9 bases between them. The CDR3 totals 11 residues. Germline lookup yields CDR1 MDHEN and CDR2 SYDVKM. The CDR3, as DNA: TGTGCCAGTCACGGTGTCTATGGCTACACCTTC. Protein sequence: CASHGVYGYTF.

The chain uses TRBV18 and TRBJ2-1; D unclear. Germline V CDR1 and CDR2: KGHSH, LQKENI. V shed 0 bases and J shed 6 bases, with 9 bases lying between them. The CDR3 is made up of 14 amino acids. The CDR3 sequence is CASSPPYGGNEQFF. For the CDR3, the DNA is TGTGCCAGCTCACCACCGTACGGCGGCAATGAGCAGTTCTTC.

The chain recombines TRBV30 with TRBJ1-1, with 7 bases lining up with TRBD1. The CDR3 contains 12 residues. J was trimmed by 7 bases and V by 2 bases; bases with no gene match: 4. Germline V lookup: CDR1 GTSNPN, CDR2 SVGIG (reference sequence). The DNA of the CDR3 is TGTGCCTGGAGTAACAGGGGCTGTGAAGCTTTCTTT. Translated, it gives CAWSNRGCEAFF.

The CDR3: CASSLRHTGELFF. Here the CDR3 DNA reads TGTGCCAGCAGTTTGAGGCACACCGGGGAGCTGTTTTTT. The chain is built from TRBV12-3 or TRBV12-4 and TRBJ2-2; D remains ambiguous. Trimming shortened V by 3 bases and J by 3 bases, and 5 bases separated the two germline ends. The CDR3 has 13 amino acids.

The gene calls are TRBV5-4 and TRBJ2-5; 8 bases fit TRBD2. J gave up 6 bases and V 0 bases, and 13 bases lay outside the gene matches. The CDR3 is 17 amino acids. Germline CDR1 reads SGHNT; CDR2 reads YYREEE (reference sequence). As DNA, the CDR3 is TGTGCCAGCAGCTTGGCCGGCGGGGGGCCAGAAAGTAAGACCCAGTACTTC. Translating it yields CASSLAGGGPESKTQYF.

CDR3 sequence: CASTKGHPSGSTDTQYF. The CDR3 region has the DNA TGTGCCAGTACCAAGGGGCATCCTAGCGGGAGTACAGATACGCAGTATTTT. The V gene is TRBV19, the J gene TRBJ2-3, with 10 bases fitting TRBD2. Germline CDR1 LNHDA, CDR2 SQIVND (reference sequence). CDR3 size: 17 residues. V shed 7 bases, J shed 3 bases, and the junction held 13 bases outside the gene matches.

V is TRBV11-2 and J is TRBJ2-1; 14 bases agree with TRBD2. The CDR3 extends over 18 amino acids. The V gene's germline CDR1 is SGHAT and CDR2 FQNNGV. V trimming: 3 bases; J trimming: 3 bases; junction bases outside the gene matches: 7. CDR3 sequence (DNA): TGTGCCAGCAGCTTCCTAGGGACTAGCGGGGGAATCTACAATGAGCAGTTCTTC. Protein: CASSFLGTSGGIYNEQFF.

The rearrangement uses TRBV11-3 and TRBJ2-2, with 11 bases fitting TRBD1. Germline lookup yields CDR1 SGHNT and CDR2 YENEEA. The CDR3 is 15 residues long. J lost 6 bases, V lost 5 bases, and 5 bases had no gene match. CDR3 coding DNA: TGTGCCAGCAGCCGGACAGGGGGCCCGGCCGGGGAGCTGTTTTTT. It is translated as CASSRTGGPAGELFF.

This chain uses TRBV9 with TRBJ2-7, with a tentative D call TRBD1 (6 bases). CDR3 length: 14 amino acids. Trimming took off 0 bases at V and 4 bases at J, with 11 bases between the two ends. In germline, CDR1 is SGDLS, CDR2 YYNGEE. CDR3 protein: CASSVAQGSYEQYF. Written as DNA, the CDR3 is TGTGCCAGCAGCGTAGCACAGGGTAGTTACGAGCAGTACTTC.

The V and J genes are TRBV2 and TRBJ1-3, with 7 bases identical to TRBD1. Germline V gives CDR1 SNHLY, CDR2 FYNNEI. Losses at the gene ends were 6 bases for V and 0 bases for J; bases not matched to a gene: 5. The CDR3 totals 15 residues. The CDR3 here is CASRSGQHSGNTIYF. The CDR3 DNA reads TGTGCCAGCAGGTCGGGACAGCACTCTGGAAACACCATATATTTT.

V gene TRBV10-3 combines with J gene TRBJ2-5; 10 positions match TRBD2. After removal of 6 bases from V and 5 bases from J, the junction contained 6 bases not matched to a gene. The CDR3 has 14 amino acids. Germline CDR1 reads ENHRY; CDR2 reads SYGVKD. The CDR3 sequence: CAISLSGGAETQYF. The CDR3 bases are TGTGCCATCAGCTTAAGCGGGGGGGCGGAGACCCAGTACTTC.

The CDR3 sequence is CASSRSGGTNTGELFF. CDR3 sequence (DNA): TGTGCCAGCAGCAGAAGTGGGGGGACGAACACCGGGGAGCTGTTTTTT. The V and J genes are TRBV14 and TRBJ2-2, with a weak D call TRBD2 (6 bases). The CDR3 has 16 residues. Germline V lookup: CDR1 SGHDN, CDR2 FVKESK. V was pared by 5 bases and J by 0 bases, with 13 bases between.

The chain recombines TRBV28 with TRBJ1-2; the D is unclear. The V gene's germline CDR1 is MDHEN and CDR2 SYDVKM. V shed 6 bases and J shed 4 bases, with 15 bases lying between them. This CDR3 is built from 14 residues. CDR3 protein: CASSPKPNIYGYTF. The CDR3 nucleotides read TGTGCCAGCAGCCCCAAACCCAATATCTATGGCTACACCTTC.

The chain is built from TRBV2 and TRBJ2-1; D unclear. The CDR3 runs to 14 residues. Trimming pared 7 bases from V and 0 bases from J, leaving 10 bases between. Germline V gene sequence: CDR1 SNHLY, CDR2 FYNNEI. For the CDR3, the DNA is TGTGCCAGCATCTTTACCAGCTCCTACAATGAGCAGTTCTTC. It codes for CASIFTSSYNEQFF.

The chain employs TRBV27 and TRBJ2-7; perhaps D is TRBD1 or TRBD2 (5 bases each). Deletions cut 5 bases from V and 7 bases from J, with 36 bases between. The germline V gene encodes CDR1 MNHEY and CDR2 SMNVEV (reference sequence). There are 20 residues in the CDR3. The CDR3 reads CASSNYGPRDANPSLEEQYF. In DNA form, the CDR3 reads TGTGCCAGCAGTAATTACGGCCCCCGGGACGCAAACCCCAGTCTGGAGGAGCAGTACTTC.

The chain couples TRBV6-1 to TRBJ2-4; D uncertain. Germline lookup yields CDR1 MNHNS and CDR2 SASEGT. V was shortened by 3 bases and J by 6 bases, with 21 bases between the two germline ends. The CDR3 loop spans 17 amino acids. DNA of the CDR3: TGTGCCAGCAGTGATCCCTCCCCCGTCTTATCCACAAACATTCAGTACTTC. It codes for CASSDPSPVLSTNIQYF.

The chain combines TRBV29-1 with TRBJ1-2, with TRBD1 as a possible D gene (6 bases). The V end lost 3 bases, the J end lost 4 bases, and 21 bases lay between the germline ends. CDR3 length equals 16 residues. Germline CDR1 SQVTM, CDR2 ANQGSEA. CDR3 DNA sequence: TGCAGCGTTGACGAGGTTGGGTCGGGGGCTGCCTATGGCTACACCTTC. It translates to CSVDEVGSGAAYGYTF.

The V gene is TRBV15, the J gene TRBJ1-2, with D perhaps TRBD1 (5 bases). The germline CDR1 and CDR2 sequences are LNHNV and YYDKDF (reference sequence). The CDR3 length is 15 residues. The V end lost 2 bases, the J end lost 4 bases, and 14 bases lay between the germline ends. CDR3 protein: CATSRHLRQIYGYTF. CDR3 nucleotide sequence: TGTGCCACCAGCAGACATCTGAGACAGATCTATGGCTACACCTTC.